Below, one TCR beta chain is given with its context. Its cognate antigen is unknown. The data were taken from a study of Graves' ophthalmopathy and Graves' hyperthyroidism. Overall study findings and caveats: Its predictions of ophthalmopathy progression gave the model over 70% sensitivity and 72.22% specificity. Clonotypes were expanded in thyroid at above 0.001 frequency, and most also appeared in blood.

Amplification from RNA transcripts yielded the TCR beta CDR3 regions. HTBI-primed first-round RT-PCR preceded second-round multiplex PCR. TCRdb redid the calling of the multiplex PCR reads with MiXCR, one entry per CDR3 protein. The sample holds about 740,000 distinct CDR3 sequences; 35% to 50% are singletons and the top ten take 44%. A duration under 3 months, NOSPECS ≥4, CAS ≥3 and moderate-to-severe activity characterized the donors with ophthalmopathy. Material: peripheral blood. This TCR was sampled from an adult man with Graves' ophthalmopathy.

For the CDR3, the DNA is TGTGCCAGCAGCCGCGGAACCACTAGCGGGAGTAGCTACGAGCAGTACTTC. Encoded protein: CASSRGTTSGSSYEQYF. V usage is TRBV7-9 and J usage is TRBJ2-7; TRBD2 matches at 11 bases. The CDR3 length is 17 residues. Trimming cost V 5 bases and J 3 bases; bases outside gene matches: 12. Germline loops: CDR1 SEHNR, CDR2 FQNEAQ (reference sequence).